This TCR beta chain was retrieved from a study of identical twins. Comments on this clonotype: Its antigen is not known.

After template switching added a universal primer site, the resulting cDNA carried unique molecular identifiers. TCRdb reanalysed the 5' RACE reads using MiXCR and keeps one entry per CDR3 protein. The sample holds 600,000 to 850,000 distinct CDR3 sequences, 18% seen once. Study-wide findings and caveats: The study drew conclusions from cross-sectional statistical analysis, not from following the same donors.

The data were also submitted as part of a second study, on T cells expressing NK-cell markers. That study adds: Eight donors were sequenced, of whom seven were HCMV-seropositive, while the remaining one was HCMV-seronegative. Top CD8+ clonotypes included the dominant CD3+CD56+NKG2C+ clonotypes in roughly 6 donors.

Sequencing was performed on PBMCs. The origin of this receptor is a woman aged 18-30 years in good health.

In nucleotides, the CDR3 is TGCAGTGCTAGAGACGGCGGTTCCACTGAAGCTTTCTTT. Protein: CSARDGGSTEAFF. The J gene is TRBJ1-1, the V gene TRBV20-1; no clear D. V lost 0 bases to trimming and J lost 4 bases, with 9 bases between them. The CDR3 runs 13 residues. CDR1 is DFQATT and CDR2 is SNEGSKA in the germline V gene (reference sequence).